The TCR beta chain under discussion was sequenced for a study of blood T cell repertoires in COVID-19. As handled by the study authors: Reference gene primers were amplified, and this amplification served to estimate nucleated cell counts. Assay: immunoSEQ multiplex PCR; the TCRdb copy retains only in-frame clones and omits some. Clonal size and the V and J genes are those of that table, whereas D and trimming came from the DNA. Of about 300,000 clones listed, 80% to 90% are singletons. In germline, CDR1 is SGDLS, CDR2 YYNGEE. V was shortened by 2 bases and J by 4 bases, with 15 bases between the two germline ends. This CDR3 spans 15 amino acids.

The sequence was obtained from a woman aged 45-65 years with acute or convalescent COVID-19. Sequenced material: peripheral blood. The chain links TRBV9 to TRBJ1-2; perhaps TRBD1 as D (5 bases). The CDR3 sequence: CASSVGGGGGYGYTF. In DNA, the CDR3 is TGTGCCAGCAGCGTGGGCGGGGGAGGCGGCTATGGCTACACCTTC.